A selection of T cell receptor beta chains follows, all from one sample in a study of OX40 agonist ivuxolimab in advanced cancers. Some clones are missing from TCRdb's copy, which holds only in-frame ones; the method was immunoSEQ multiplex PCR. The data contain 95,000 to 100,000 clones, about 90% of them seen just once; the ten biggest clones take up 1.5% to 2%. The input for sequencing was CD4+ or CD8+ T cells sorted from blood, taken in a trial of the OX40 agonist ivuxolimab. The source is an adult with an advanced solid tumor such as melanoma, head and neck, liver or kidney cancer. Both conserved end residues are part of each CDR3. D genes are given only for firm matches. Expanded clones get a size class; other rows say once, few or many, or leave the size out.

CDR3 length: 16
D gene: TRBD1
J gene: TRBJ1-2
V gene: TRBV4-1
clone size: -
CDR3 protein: CASSQESPGGDYGYTF
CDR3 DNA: TGCGCCAGCAGCCAAGAGTCGCCAGGGGGCGACTATGGCTACACCTTC

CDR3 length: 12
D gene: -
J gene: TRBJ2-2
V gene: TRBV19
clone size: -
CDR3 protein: CASSPSSEELFF
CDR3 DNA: TGTGCCAGTAGTCCCTCGTCAGAGGAGCTGTTTTTT

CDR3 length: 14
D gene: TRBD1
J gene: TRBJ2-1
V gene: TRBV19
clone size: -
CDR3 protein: CASSIQGAGYEQFF
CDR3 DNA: TGTGCCAGTAGTATCCAGGGGGCTGGGTATGAGCAGTTCTTC

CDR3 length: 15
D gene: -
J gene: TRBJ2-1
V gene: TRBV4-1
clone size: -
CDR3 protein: CASSGGVGYYNEQFF
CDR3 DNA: TGCGCCAGCAGCGGCGGGGTCGGCTACTACAATGAGCAGTTCTTC

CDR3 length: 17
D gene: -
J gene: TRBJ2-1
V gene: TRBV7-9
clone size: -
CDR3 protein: CASRAPKPGLSYNEQFF
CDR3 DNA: TGTGCCAGCAGGGCACCGAAACCGGGACTTTCCTACAATGAGCAGTTCTTC

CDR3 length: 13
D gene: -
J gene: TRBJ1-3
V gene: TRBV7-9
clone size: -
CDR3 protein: CASSPSALHDPHF
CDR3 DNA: TGTGCCAGCAGCCCCTCTGCTCTCCACGACCCCCATTTT

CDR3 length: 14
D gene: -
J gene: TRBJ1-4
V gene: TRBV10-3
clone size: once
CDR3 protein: CAISEYGEDEKLFF
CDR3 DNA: TGTGCCATCAGTGAGTATGGGGAAGATGAAAAACTGTTTTTT

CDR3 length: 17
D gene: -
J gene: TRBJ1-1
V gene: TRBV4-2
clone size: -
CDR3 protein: CASSQDRTAGGNTEAFF
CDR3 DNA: TGTGCCAGCAGCCAAGATCGGACAGCGGGGGGGAACACTGAAGCTTTCTTT

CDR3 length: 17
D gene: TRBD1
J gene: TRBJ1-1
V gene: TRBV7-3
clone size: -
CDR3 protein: CASSLKRGTGGDTEAFF
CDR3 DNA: TGTGCCAGCAGCTTAAAGCGCGGGACAGGGGGCGATACTGAAGCTTTCTTT

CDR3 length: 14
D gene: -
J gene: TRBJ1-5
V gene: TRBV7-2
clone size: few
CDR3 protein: CASSETVSNQPQHF
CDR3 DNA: TGTGCCAGCAGCGAGACAGTTAGCAATCAGCCCCAGCATTTT

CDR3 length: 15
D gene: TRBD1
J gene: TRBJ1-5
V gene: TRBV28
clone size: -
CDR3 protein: CASSGPTGRDQPQHF
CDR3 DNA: TGTGCCAGCAGTGGCCCGACAGGGAGGGATCAGCCCCAGCATTTT

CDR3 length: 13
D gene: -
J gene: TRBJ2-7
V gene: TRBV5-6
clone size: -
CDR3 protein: CASSLGLLGGQYF
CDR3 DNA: TGTGCCAGCAGCTTGGGCCTACTAGGAGGGCAGTACTTC

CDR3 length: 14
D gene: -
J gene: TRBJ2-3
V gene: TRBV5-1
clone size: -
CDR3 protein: CASSLDVSTDTQYF
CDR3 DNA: TGCGCCAGCAGCTTGGATGTTAGCACAGATACGCAGTATTTT

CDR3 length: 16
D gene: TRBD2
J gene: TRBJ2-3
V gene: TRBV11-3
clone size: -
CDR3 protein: CASSEGLARPTDTQYF
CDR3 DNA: TGTGCCAGCAGCGAAGGACTAGCGAGACCCACAGATACGCAGTATTTT

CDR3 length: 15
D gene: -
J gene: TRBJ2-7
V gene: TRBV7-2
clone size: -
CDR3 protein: CASSIPGRGNYEQYF
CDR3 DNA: TGTGCCAGCAGCATCCCCGGGCGAGGGAACTACGAGCAGTACTTC

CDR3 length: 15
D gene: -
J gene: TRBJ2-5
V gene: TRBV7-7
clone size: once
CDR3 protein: CASSLGGAPQETQYF
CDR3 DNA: TGTGCTAGCAGCTTAGGGGGTGCCCCCCAAGAGACCCAGTACTTC

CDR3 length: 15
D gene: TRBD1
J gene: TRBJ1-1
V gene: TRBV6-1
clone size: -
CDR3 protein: CASSKRQGGNTEAFF
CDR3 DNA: TGTGCCAGCAGTAAACGACAGGGGGGAAACACTGAAGCTTTCTTT

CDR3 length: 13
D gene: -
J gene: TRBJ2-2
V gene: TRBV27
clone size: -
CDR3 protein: CASSFRRVGELFF
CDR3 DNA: TGTGCCAGCAGTTTTAGGCGTGTCGGGGAGCTGTTTTTT

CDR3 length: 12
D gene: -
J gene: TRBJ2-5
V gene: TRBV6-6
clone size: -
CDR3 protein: CASSYVMETQYF
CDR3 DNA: TGTGCCAGCAGTTATGTTATGGAGACCCAGTACTTC